This TCR beta chain emerged from a study of tumor-infiltrating lymphocytes in primary liver carcinoma. Study-level background: The cohort included men and women aged 30 to 69 years.

Synthesis of TCR beta cDNA was carried out from 500 ng total RNA with a constant-region primer. Three nested multiplex PCR rounds of slightly modified ARM-PCR generated TCR beta libraries. Two initial PCR rounds of ten to eleven cycles each paired TRBV1-TRBV30 forward primers with a C-beta reverse primer. TCRdb reanalysed the multiplex PCR reads using MiXCR and keeps one entry per CDR3 protein. The table includes fewer than 85,000 distinct CDR3 sequences, about 75% detected once. Both RNA and DNA were isolated together from about 21-30 mg of bulk tissue that had not been sorted. This CDR3 region has 14 residues. Germline V CDR1 and CDR2: MNHNS, SASEGT. As regards this clonotype: One junction end does not reproduce the germline sequence, and a read error may be involved.

Sequenced material: tumor-adjacent normal liver tissue. This TCR was sampled from a man aged 35 to 55 with primary liver carcinoma and hepatitis B virus infection. The chain uses TRBV6-1 and TRBJ2-7; 7 positions agree with TRBD2. CDR3 bases: TGTGCCAGCAATCAGGCGGGAGTTGGGCACGACCAGTATTTC. It is translated as CASNQAGVGHDQYF.